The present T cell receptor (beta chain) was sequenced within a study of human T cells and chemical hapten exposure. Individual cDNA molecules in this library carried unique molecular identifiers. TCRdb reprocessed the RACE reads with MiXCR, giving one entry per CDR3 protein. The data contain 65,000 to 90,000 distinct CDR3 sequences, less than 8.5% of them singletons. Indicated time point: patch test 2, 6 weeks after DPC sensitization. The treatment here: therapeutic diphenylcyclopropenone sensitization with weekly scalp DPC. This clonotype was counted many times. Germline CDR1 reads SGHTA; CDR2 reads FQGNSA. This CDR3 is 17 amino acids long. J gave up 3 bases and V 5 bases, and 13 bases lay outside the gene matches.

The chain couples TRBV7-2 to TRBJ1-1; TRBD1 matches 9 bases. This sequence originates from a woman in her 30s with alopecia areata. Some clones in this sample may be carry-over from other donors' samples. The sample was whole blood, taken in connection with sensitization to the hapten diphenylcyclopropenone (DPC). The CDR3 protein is CASSRRTGVARDTEAFF. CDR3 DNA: TGTGCCAGCAGCCGAAGGACAGGGGTGGCCCGGGACACTGAAGCTTTCTTT. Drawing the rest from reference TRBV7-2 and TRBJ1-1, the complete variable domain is GAGVSQSPSNKVTEKGKDVELRCDPISGHTALYWYRQSLGQGLEFLIYFQGNSAPDKSGLPSDRFSAERTGGSVSTLTIQRTQQEDSAVYLCASSRRTGVARDTEAFFGQGTRLTVV.